What follows are 5 T cell receptor beta chains derived from one specimen sequenced in a study of cytomegalovirus exposure and HLA in healthy donors. The PCR ran on 60 Vbeta and 13 Jbeta primers. This table comes from immunoSEQ multiplex PCR, and its TCRdb copy is limited to in-frame clones, with some not included. In the table there are about 130,000 clones, 70% to 85% of which are singletons. The sample was PBMCs. The origin of the receptors is a female donor in good health and CMV-seronegative.

The chain has TRBV6-1 and TRBJ1-4, with a possible D match to TRBD1 (6 bases). Germline CDR1 is MNHNS and CDR2 is SASEGT. This CDR3 spans 15 amino acids. V lost 7 bases, J lost 4 bases, and 16 bases lay in between. The CDR3 sequence is CASNGGANLNEKLFF. CDR3 DNA: TGTGCCAGCAATGGGGGCGCAAACCTTAATGAAAAACTGTTTTTT.

This rearrangement joins TRBV13 to TRBJ2-7; maybe TRBD1 (5 bases). Germline CDR1 PRHDT, CDR2 FYEKMQ (reference sequence). Trimming shortened V by 4 bases and J by 2 bases, and 9 bases separated the two germline ends. This CDR3 comprises 13 residues. CDR3 nucleotide sequence: TGTGCCAGCAGCTGGCAGGGAACCTACGAGCAGTACTTC. It codes for CASSWQGTYEQYF.

The chain has TRBV30 and TRBJ2-3, with 9 bases matching TRBD1. Germline values: CDR1 GTSNPN, CDR2 SVGIG (reference sequence). The junction had 6 bases not matched to a gene; V was cut back by 2 bases and J by 3 bases. The CDR3 sequence is 15 residues long. CDR3 nucleotide sequence: TGTGCCTGGAGTTCCACAGGGGGCTGGACAGATACGCAGTATTTT. Translation gives CAWSSTGGWTDTQYF.

The chain couples TRBV18 to TRBJ1-1; unclear D gene. The CDR3 contains 13 residues. Germline V gives CDR1 KGHSH, CDR2 LQKENI. The V gene lost 3 bases and the J gene lost 1 base, with 6 bases spanning the gap. The CDR3 bases are TGTGCCAGCTCACCGGACTGGAACACTGAAGCTTTCTTT. It translates to CASSPDWNTEAFF.

This chain uses TRBV4-1 with TRBJ2-7; TRBD2 aligns across 8 bases. The CDR3 length is 15 residues. The V and J ends lost 0 bases and 4 bases, in that order; junction bases with no gene match: 5. In germline, CDR1 is MGHRA, CDR2 YSYEKL. The CDR3 DNA is TGCGCCAGCAGCCAAGATATAACTAGCGGTTACGAGCAGTACTTC. Translating gives CASSQDITSGYEQYF.